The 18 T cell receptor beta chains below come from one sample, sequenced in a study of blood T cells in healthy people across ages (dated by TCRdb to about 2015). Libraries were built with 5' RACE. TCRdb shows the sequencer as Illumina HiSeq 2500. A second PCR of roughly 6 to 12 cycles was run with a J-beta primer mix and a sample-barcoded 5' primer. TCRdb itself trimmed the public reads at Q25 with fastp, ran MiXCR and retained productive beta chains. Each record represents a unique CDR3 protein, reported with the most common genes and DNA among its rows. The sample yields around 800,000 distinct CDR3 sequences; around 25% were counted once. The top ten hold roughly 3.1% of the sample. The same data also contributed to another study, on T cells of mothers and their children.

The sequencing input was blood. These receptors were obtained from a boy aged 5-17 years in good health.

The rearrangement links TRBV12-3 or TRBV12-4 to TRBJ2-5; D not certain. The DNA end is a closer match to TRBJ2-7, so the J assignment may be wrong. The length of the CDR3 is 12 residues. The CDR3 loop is CASSPRMYEQYF. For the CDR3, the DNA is TGTGCCAGCAGTCCCCGCATGTACGAGCAGTACTTC.

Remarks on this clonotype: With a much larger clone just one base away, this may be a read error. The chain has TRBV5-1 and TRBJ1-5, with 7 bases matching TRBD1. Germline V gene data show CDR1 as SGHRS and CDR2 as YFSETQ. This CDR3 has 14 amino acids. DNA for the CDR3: TGCGCCAACAGCTTGGGTACAGGGGATCAGCCCCAGCATTTT. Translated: CANSLGTGDQPQHF.

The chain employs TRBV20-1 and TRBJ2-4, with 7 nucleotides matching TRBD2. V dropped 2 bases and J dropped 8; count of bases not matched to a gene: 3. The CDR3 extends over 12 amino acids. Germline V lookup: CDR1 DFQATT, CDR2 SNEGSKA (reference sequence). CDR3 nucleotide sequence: TGCAGTGCTAGAACCCGGGGGGACATTCAGTACTTC. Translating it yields CSARTRGDIQYF.

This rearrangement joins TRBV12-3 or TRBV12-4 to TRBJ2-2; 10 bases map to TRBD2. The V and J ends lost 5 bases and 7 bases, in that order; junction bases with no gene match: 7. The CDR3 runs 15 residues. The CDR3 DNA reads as TGTGCCAGCAGTCCAGCGGGGGGGCTCAGCGGGGAGCTGTTTTTT. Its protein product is CASSPAGGLSGELFF.

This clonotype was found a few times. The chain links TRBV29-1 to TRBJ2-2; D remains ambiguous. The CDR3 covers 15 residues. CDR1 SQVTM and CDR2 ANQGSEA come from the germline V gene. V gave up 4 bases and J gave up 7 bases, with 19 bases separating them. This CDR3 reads CSVVSYGQVNGELFF. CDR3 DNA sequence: TGCAGCGTTGTCTCGTATGGGCAGGTCAACGGGGAGCTGTTTTTT.

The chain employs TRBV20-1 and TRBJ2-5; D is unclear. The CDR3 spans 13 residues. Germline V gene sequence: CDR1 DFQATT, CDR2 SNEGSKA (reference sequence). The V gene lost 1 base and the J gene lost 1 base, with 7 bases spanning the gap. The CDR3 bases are TGCAGTGCTAGAGTGGGGTTCCAAGAGACCCAGTACTTC. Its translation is CSARVGFQETQYF.

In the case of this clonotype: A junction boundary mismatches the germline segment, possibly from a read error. CDR3 protein: CSEPDRGCTDMQYF. CDR3 in DNA: TGCAGCGAACCAGACAGGGGATGCACAGATATGCAGTATTTT. The genes are TRBV29-1 and TRBJ2-3; TRBD1 aligns across 8 bases. Germline V CDR1 and CDR2: SQVTM, ANQGSEA. The CDR3 is 14 amino acids.

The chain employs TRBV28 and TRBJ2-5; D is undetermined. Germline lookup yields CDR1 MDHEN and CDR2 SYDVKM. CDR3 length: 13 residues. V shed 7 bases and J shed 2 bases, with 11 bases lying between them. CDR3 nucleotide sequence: TGTGCCAGCACTAAACCGGGTCAAGAGACCCAGTACTTC. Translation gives CASTKPGQETQYF.

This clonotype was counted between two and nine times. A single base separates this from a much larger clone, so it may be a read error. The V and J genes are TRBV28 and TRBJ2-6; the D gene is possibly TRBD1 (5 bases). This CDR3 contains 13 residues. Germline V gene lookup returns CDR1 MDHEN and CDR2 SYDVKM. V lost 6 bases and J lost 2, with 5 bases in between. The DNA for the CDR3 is TGTGCCAGCAGGGACACTGGGGCCAACGTCCTGACTTTC. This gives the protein CASRDTGANVLTF.

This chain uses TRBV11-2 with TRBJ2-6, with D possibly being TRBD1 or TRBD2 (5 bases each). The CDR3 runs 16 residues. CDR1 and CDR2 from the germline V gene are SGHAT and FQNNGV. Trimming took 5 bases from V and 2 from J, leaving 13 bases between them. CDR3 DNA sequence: TGTGCCAGCAGCGCGACGGGGACGACTGGGGCCAACGTCCTGACTTTC. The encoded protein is CASSATGTTGANVLTF.

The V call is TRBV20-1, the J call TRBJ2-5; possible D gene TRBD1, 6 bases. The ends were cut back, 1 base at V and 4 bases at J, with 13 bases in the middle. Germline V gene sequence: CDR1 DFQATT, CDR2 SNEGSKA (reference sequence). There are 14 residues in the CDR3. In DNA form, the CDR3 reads TGCAGTGCTAGAGTCAGTAGGGGGATAGAGACCCAGTACTTC. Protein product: CSARVSRGIETQYF.

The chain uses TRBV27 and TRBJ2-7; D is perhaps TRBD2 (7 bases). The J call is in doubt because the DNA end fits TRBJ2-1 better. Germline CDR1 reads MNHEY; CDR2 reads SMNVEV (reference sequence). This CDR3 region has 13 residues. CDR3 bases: TGTGCCAGCAGTTTATTGGGGGGGCAGGAGCAGTTCTTC. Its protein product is CASSLLGGQEQFF.

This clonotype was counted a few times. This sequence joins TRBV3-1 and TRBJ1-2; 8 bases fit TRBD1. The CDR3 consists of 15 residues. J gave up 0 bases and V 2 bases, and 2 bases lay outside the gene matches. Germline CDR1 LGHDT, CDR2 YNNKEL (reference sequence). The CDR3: CASSQQDRANYGYTF. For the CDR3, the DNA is TGTGCCAGCAGCCAACAGGACAGGGCTAACTATGGCTACACCTTC.

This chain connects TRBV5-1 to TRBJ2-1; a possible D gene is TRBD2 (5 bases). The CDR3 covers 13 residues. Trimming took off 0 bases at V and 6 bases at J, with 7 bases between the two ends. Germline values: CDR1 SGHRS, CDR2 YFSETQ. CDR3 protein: CASSLASSNEQFF. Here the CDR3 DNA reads TGCGCCAGCAGCTTGGCTAGCAGCAATGAGCAGTTCTTC.

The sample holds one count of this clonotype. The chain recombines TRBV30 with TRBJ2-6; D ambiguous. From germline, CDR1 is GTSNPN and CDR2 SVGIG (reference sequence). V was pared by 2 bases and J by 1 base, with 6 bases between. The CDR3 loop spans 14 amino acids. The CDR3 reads CAWSLGSGANVLTF. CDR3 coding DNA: TGTGCCTGGAGTCTAGGGTCTGGGGCCAACGTCCTGACTTTC. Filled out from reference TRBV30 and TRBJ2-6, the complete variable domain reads SQTIHQWPATLVQPVGSPLSLECTVEGTSNPNLYWYRQAAGRGLQLLFYSVGIGQISSEVPQNLSASRPQDRQFILSSKKLLLSDSGFYLCAWSLGSGANVLTFGAGSRLTVL.

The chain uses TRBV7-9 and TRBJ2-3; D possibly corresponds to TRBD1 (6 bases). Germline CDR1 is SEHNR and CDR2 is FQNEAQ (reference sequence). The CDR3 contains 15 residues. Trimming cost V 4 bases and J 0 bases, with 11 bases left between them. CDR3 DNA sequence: TGTGCCAGCAGCTCCTCGACAGGTAGCACAGATACGCAGTATTTT. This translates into CASSSSTGSTDTQYF.

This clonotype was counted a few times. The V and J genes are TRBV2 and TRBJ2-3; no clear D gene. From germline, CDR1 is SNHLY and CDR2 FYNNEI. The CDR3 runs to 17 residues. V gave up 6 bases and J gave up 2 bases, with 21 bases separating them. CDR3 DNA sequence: TGTGCCAGCAGACCGTATGACCCTTTCGTCGACACAGATACGCAGTATTTT. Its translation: CASRPYDPFVDTDTQYF.

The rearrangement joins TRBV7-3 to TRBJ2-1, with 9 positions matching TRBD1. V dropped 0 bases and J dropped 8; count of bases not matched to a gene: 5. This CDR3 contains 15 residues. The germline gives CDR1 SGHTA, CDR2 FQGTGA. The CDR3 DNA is TGTGCCAGCAGCTTAACGGGACAGGGAAGGGATGAGCAGTTCTTC. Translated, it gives CASSLTGQGRDEQFF.